These T cell receptor beta chains were read from a single sample in a study of blood T cell repertoires in COVID-19. TCRdb keeps only in-frame clones here, not all; method: immunoSEQ multiplex PCR. The sample contains about 210,000 clones, around nine tenths of which appear only once. Sequencing was done on a sample of peripheral blood. The receptors were sampled from a man younger than 30 with active or convalescent COVID-19. Both conserved end residues are part of each CDR3. A D gene is named only where the DNA matches it firmly. Some rows have no size entry. The others give once, few or many, or a class for an expanded clone.

once	TRBD1	TRBV9	TRBJ2-5	TGTGCCAGCAGCGCCGGACAGGGGCCAAGAGGGACCCAGTACTTC	CASSAGQGPRGTQYF
few	NA	TRBV9	TRBJ2-7	TGTGCCAGCAGCCCGGGGACAAGTTCAACTTACGAGCAGTACTTC	CASSPGTSSTYEQYF
NA	NA	TRBV18	TRBJ1-2	TGTGCCAGCTCACCTTCGGGGGAGGACTATGGCTACACCTTC	CASSPSGEDYGYTF
once	TRBD2	TRBV11-2	TRBJ2-2	TGTGCCAGCAGCGAGGGACTAGCGGGGGACACCGGGGAGCTGTTTTTT	CASSEGLAGDTGELFF
NA	NA	TRBV12-3/TRBV12-4	TRBJ2-7	TGTGCCAGCAGTTCGTCCGTTCTATACGAGCAGTACTTC	CASSSSVLYEQYF
few	TRBD1	TRBV5-4	TRBJ1-2	TGTGCCAGCAGCTACGACAGGGGACAGACCTATGGCTACACCTTC	CASSYDRGQTYGYTF
NA	NA	TRBV18	TRBJ2-5	TGTGCCAGCTCATGGACGGGAGAGGGAGAGACCCAGTACTTC	CASSWTGEGETQYF
NA	TRBD1	TRBV12-3/TRBV12-4	TRBJ1-2	TGTGCCAGCAGCTTTACAGGGGCTGGCTACACCTTC	CASSFTGAGYTF
once	TRBD2	TRBV10-2	TRBJ2-1	TGCGCCAGCAGTGATCGGACTAGCGGGGGGGCAACCGACAGTGAGCAGTTCTTC	CASSDRTSGGATDSEQFF
NA	NA	TRBV12-3/TRBV12-4	TRBJ2-5	TGTGCCAGCAGCCCAAGCGGGGAGACCCAGTACTTC	CASSPSGETQYF
NA	TRBD2	TRBV7-6	TRBJ2-3	TGTGCCAGCAGCTTAAGGGCTACTAGCGGGACTGGCACAGATACGCAGTATTTT	CASSLRATSGTGTDTQYF
NA	TRBD2	TRBV30	TRBJ2-5	TGTGCCTGGTCCAGAATTCAGACTAGCGGGCACCAAGAGACCCAGTACTTC	CAWSRIQTSGHQETQYF
NA	TRBD1	TRBV5-8	TRBJ1-4	TGTGCCAGCAGCGCCCTTAGACAGGGAGAAGAAAAACTGTTTTTT	CASSALRQGEEKLFF
NA	NA	TRBV3-1/TRBV3-2	TRBJ2-5	TGTGCCAGCAGCCAAGATCTCCGTCGGGCCCAGTACTTC	CASSQDLRRAQYF
NA	TRBD1	TRBV19	TRBJ1-2	TGTGCCAGTAGTTCCGGGACAGGGCGGAACTATGGCTACACCTTC	CASSSGTGRNYGYTF
NA	TRBD2	TRBV14	TRBJ2-7	TGTGCCAGCAGCCAAGGGACTAGGAGGGGCGAGCAGTACTTC	CASSQGTRRGEQYF
NA	NA	TRBV3-1/TRBV3-2	TRBJ2-3	TGTGCCAGCAGCCCGCTTTCAGGGGCCGGCACAGATACGCAGTATTTT	CASSPLSGAGTDTQYF
NA	NA	TRBV6-5	TRBJ2-3	TGTGCCAGCAGCCCCCGGGACATTAGTAGATATACGCAGTATTTT	CASSPRDISRYTQYF
NA	NA	TRBV6-4	TRBJ2-3	TGTGCCAGCAGTGAAGGGGACACAGATACGCAGTATTTT	CASSEGDTDTQYF
NA	NA	TRBV30	TRBJ1-5	TGTGCCTGGAGCCGAGGTCCAGAAAATAGCAATCAGCCCCAGCATTTT	CAWSRGPENSNQPQHF
NA	NA	TRBV6-4	TRBJ2-5	TGTGCCAGCACGATAGCCCGGAGGCAGGGGGAGACCCAGTACTTC	CASTIARRQGETQYF
NA	NA	TRBV6-6	TRBJ2-7	TGTGCCAGCAGTTACCTACCTCAGGGAGGCAACGAGCAGTACTTC	CASSYLPQGGNEQYF
NA	TRBD1	TRBV2	TRBJ1-5	TGTGCCAGCAGTGAAGGACAGGGAGAGCTCTATAGCAATCAGCCCCAGCATTTT	CASSEGQGELYSNQPQHF
NA	NA	TRBV19	TRBJ2-2	TGTGCCTTAGGGGGGGATAACACCGGGGAGCTGTTTTTT	CALGGDNTGELFF
NA	TRBD1	TRBV30	TRBJ1-5	TGTGCCTGGCAGACAGGGGCCAATCAACCCCAGCATTTT	CAWQTGANQPQHF
NA	NA	TRBV7-9	TRBJ1-1	TGTGCCAGCAGCTCACAGGGTACGAACACTGAAGCTTTCTTT	CASSSQGTNTEAFF
NA	TRBD2	TRBV9	TRBJ2-1	TGTGCCAGCAGCGTAGGAGGCGGGGGGGCCAATGAGCAGTTCTTC	CASSVGGGGANEQFF
NA	NA	TRBV11-3	TRBJ2-1	TGTGCCAGCAGCTCGGGGACTCGCTACAATGAGCAGTTCTTC	CASSSGTRYNEQFF
NA	NA	TRBV5-8	TRBJ2-3	TGTGCCAGCAGCTACAGGGATACGCAGTATTTT	CASSYRDTQYF